This T cell receptor beta chain was identified in a study of control samples from healthy donors and cancer patients. The repertoire was sequenced with immunoSEQ multiplex PCR; TCRdb's copy has only in-frame clones and lacks some. This table holds approximately 150,000 clones, around 92% found once. The V end was cut by 0 bases, the J end by 11 bases, with 8 bases between. This CDR3 is 13 amino acids long. Per germline, CDR1 SEHNR and CDR2 FQNEAQ (reference sequence). This chain uses TRBV7-9 with TRBJ1-6, with D tentatively TRBD1 (6 bases). The specimen was blood. This TCR came from a woman aged 40 to 49 in good health. The CDR3 DNA reads as TGTGCCAGCAGCTTAGCTCCAGGGGCACCCCTCCACTTT. Its protein is CASSLAPGAPLHF.